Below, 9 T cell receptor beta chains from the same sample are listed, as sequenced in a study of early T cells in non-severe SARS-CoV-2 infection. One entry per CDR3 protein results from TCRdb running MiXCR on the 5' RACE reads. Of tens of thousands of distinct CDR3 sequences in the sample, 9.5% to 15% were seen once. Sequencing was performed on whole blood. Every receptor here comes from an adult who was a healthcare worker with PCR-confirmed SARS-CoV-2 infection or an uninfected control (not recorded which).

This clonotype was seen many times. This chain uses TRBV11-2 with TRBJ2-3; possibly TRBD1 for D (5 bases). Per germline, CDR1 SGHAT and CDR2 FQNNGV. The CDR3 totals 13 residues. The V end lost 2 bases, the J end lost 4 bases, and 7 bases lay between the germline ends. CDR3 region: CASSLQGSDTQYF. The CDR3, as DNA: TGTGCCAGCAGCTTACAGGGTTCAGATACGCAGTATTTT.

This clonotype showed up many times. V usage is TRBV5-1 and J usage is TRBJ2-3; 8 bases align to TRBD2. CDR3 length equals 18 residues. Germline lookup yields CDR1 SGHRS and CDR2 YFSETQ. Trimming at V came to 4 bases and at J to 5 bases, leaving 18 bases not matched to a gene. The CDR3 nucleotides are TGCGCCAGCAGCAGTATGGCGGGAGGAGGGCCGGGGGTAGATACGCAGTATTTT. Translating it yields CASSSMAGGGPGVDTQYF.

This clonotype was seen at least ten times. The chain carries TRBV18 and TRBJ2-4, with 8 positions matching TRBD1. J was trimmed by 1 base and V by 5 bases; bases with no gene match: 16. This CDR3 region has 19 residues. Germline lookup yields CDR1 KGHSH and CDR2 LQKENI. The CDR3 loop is CASSSRGQDAGTAKNIQYF. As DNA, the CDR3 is TGTGCCAGCTCATCCCGGGGACAGGACGCCGGTACGGCCAAAAACATTCAGTACTTC.

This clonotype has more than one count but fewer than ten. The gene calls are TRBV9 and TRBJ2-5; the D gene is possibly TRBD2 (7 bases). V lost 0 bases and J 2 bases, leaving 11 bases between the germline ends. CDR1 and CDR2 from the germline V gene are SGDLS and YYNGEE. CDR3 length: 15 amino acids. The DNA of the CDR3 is TGTGCCAGCAGCGTAGCCGGGGGGCCTCAAGAGACCCAGTACTTC. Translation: CASSVAGGPQETQYF.

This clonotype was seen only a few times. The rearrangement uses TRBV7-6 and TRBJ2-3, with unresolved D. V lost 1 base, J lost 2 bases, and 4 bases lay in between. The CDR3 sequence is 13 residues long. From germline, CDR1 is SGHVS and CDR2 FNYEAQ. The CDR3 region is CASSLEITDTQYF. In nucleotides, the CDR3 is TGTGCCAGCAGCTTAGAGATCACAGATACGCAGTATTTT.

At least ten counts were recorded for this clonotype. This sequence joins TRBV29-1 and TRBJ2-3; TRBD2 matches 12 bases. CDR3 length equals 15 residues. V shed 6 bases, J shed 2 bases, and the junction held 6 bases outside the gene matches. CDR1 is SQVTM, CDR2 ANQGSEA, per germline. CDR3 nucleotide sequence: TGCAGCGTCACCGGACTAGCGGGGATCACAGATACGCAGTATTTT. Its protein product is CSVTGLAGITDTQYF.

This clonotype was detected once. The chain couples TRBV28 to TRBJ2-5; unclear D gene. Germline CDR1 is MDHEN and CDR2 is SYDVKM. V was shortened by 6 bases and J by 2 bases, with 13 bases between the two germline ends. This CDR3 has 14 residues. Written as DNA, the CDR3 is TGTGCCAGCAGCCGAAGGGTTAGGCAAGAGACCCAGTACTTC. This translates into CASSRRVRQETQYF.

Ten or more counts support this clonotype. Here the CDR3 DNA reads TGCAGCGTATATAGTGGGCGGGAGAGTAGTACCCTGAAGGACTGGGAGCAGTACTTC. Amino acids: CSVYSGRESSTLKDWEQYF. The rearrangement links TRBV29-1 to TRBJ2-7; 7 nucleotides align to TRBD2. The V segment lost 6 bases and the J segment 7 bases; nucleotides outside the gene matches: 30. CDR3 size: 19 residues. Germline CDR1 and CDR2: SQVTM and ANQGSEA.

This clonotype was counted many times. CDR3: CASSLWAGGDTDTQYF. In DNA, the CDR3 is TGTGCCAGCAGTTTATGGGCGGGGGGAGACACAGATACGCAGTATTTT. The chain has TRBV27 and TRBJ2-3, with 8 bases identical to TRBD2. The V segment lost 1 base and the J segment 2 bases; nucleotides outside the gene matches: 5. Germline V gives CDR1 MNHEY, CDR2 SMNVEV (reference sequence). The CDR3 has 16 amino acids.